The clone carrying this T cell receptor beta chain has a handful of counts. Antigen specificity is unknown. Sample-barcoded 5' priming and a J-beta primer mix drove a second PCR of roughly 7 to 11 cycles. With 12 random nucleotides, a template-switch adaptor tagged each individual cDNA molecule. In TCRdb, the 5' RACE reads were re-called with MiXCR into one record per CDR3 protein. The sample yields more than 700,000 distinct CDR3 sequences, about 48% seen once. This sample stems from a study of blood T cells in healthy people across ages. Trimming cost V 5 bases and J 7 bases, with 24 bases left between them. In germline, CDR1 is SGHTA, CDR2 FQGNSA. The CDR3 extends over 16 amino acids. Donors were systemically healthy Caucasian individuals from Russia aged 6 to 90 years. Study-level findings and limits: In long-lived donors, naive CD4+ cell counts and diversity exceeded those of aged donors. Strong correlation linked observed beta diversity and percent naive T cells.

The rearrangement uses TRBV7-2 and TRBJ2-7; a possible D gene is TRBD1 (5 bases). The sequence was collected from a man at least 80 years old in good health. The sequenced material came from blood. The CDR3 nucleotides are TGTGCCAGCAGCCAGGGTAGAGCCCGGGCCTTCGGTGAGCAGTACTTC. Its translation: CASSQGRARAFGEQYF.